The source of this T cell receptor (beta chain) is a study of regulatory T cells in long-lasting Graves disease. In the case of this clonotype: Antigen: not known. As the CDR3 is not closed by the conserved phenylalanine or tryptophan, this likely results from a read error.

Arm-PCR of CDR3 regions and iRepertoire HTBI primers were used to build TCR beta libraries. TCRdb redid the calling of the multiplex PCR reads with MiXCR, one entry per CDR3 protein. This sample yields roughly 610,000 distinct CDR3 sequences, of which 15% to 20% are seen a single time; around 18% belongs to the top ten. Regarding the study as a whole: Less diverse TCR repertoires were seen in persistent Graves' patients than in newly diagnosed ones.

This sample's time point: newly diagnosed GD, antithyroid drugs for less than 3 months. The TCR library was made from RNA that had been extracted from PBMCs in TRIzol. V was cut by 7 bases and J by 3 bases, with 11 bases left in between. Germline loops: CDR1 GTSNPN, CDR2 SVGIG (reference sequence). The CDR3 contains 12 residues. This same sample was also taken into another study, of T cells in Graves' hyperthyroidism and ophthalmopathy. This second study says: Among thyroid clonotypes expanded above 0.001, most also appeared in blood.

This sequence was found in a young woman with Graves disease. This chain connects TRBV30 to TRBJ2-3; D is possibly TRBD2 (5 bases). Sequenced here: peripheral blood mononuclear cells (PBMCs), sampled at new diagnosis, from a patient treated with antithyroid drugs. The CDR3 protein is CALRALTDTQYS. Written as DNA, the CDR3 is TGTGCCTTGAGGGCGCTGACAGATACGCAGTATTCT.